This T cell receptor beta chain was retrieved from a study of shared clonotypes between healthy human individuals. The study, taken as a whole, reports: Of the naive CD4 clonotypes, around 4.9% were shared across several donors. A generally larger estimated richness was seen in naive subsets than in memory subsets. Among non-shared clonotypes, generation probabilities were lower than among those shared by all four donors.

V was trimmed by 2 bases and J by 7 bases, leaving 13 bases between them. The CDR3 runs to 14 residues. Per germline, CDR1 SGHTS and CDR2 YDEGEE. In the case of this clone: The antigen is undetermined.

TCRdb keeps only in-frame clones here, not all; method: immunoSEQ multiplex PCR. The sample lists some 2,000,000 clones, almost 96% occurring once. Specimen: naive CD4+ T cells sorted from blood. As for subset: CD45RA+ positively selected. This rearrangement joins TRBV5-8 to TRBJ2-4; D is ambiguous. The clonotype comes from a man in his late teens or twenties in good health. As DNA, the CDR3 is TGTGCCAGCAGCTTCCCGCCGGGTAGTAACATTCAGTACTTC. Translating gives CASSFPPGSNIQYF. Full variable domain (missing parts from reference TRBV5-8 and TRBJ2-4): EAGVTQSPTHLIKTRGQQATLRCSPISGHTSVYWYQQALGLGLQFLLWYDEGEERNRGNFPPRFSGRQFPNYSSELNVNALELEDSALYLCASSFPPGSNIQYFGAGTRLSVL.